The entry below describes one TCR beta chain. The antigen is undetermined. The data derive from a study of cytomegalovirus exposure and HLA in healthy donors. Study at large: The study placed about four fifths of its approximately 400 genotyped donors in the Caucasian-associated ancestry cluster. Findings and limits, study-wide: The study put 150 to 200 TCR beta chains on its list as cytomegalovirus-associated. TCR beta chain V- and J-gene trimming was linked, in a later analysis, to a missense variant in DCLRE1C. TRBV6-2, TRBV6-3 and some other V segments were unresolvable in 87-base-pair reads.

Primers: 60 Vbeta forward and 13 Jbeta reverse. The data were produced by immunoSEQ multiplex PCR, yet TCRdb's version contains in-frame clones alone and is incomplete. This sample's table has 150,000 to 200,000 clones. This CDR3 is 13 amino acids long. After removal of 5 bases from V and 6 bases from J, the junction contained 6 bases not matched to a gene. CDR1 is SQVTM, CDR2 ANQGSEA, per germline. The TCR sequence derives from a woman aged 18-35 years in good health and CMV-seropositive. Sequencing was done on a sample of PBMCs. V and J are TRBV29-1 and TRBJ1-4; 7 nucleotides match TRBD1. The CDR3 coding sequence is TGCAGCGTTACAGGGGAGTCGTATGAAAAACTGTTTTTT. Translation: CSVTGESYEKLFF. Drawing the rest from reference TRBV29-1 and TRBJ1-4, the complete variable domain is SAVISQKPSRDICQRGTSLTIQCQVDSQVTMMFWYRQQPGQSLTLIATANQGSEATYESGFVIDKFPISRPNLTFSTLTVSNMSPEDSSIYLCSVTGESYEKLFFGSGTQLSVL.